The text below deals with one TCR beta chain. This specimen comes from a study of T cell responses to AZD1222 COVID-19 vaccine. The CDR3 consists of 12 residues. The germline gives CDR1 SGHDN, CDR2 FVKESK. Trimming left V 4 bases short and J 9 bases short, with 12 bases between. Assay: immunoSEQ multiplex PCR; the TCRdb copy retains only in-frame clones and omits some. The profile shows fewer than 90,000 clones, around 90% of them singletons. The chain joins TRBV14 to TRBJ1-1, with TRBD1 as a possible D gene (5 bases). The sequence was collected from an adult in good health. Sequenced material: peripheral blood, taken on day 0 of AZD1222 vaccination. The CDR3 DNA reads as TGTGCCAGCAGCCCCCAGGGAAGCCAAGCTTTCTTT. As protein: CASSPQGSQAFF.